The following is a TCR beta chain sequence with its context. Its matching antigen is unknown. Unique molecular identifiers were built into the TCRbeta library. TCRdb processed the PCR reads anew with MiXCR; each CDR3 protein has one entry. The sample has roughly 400,000 distinct CDR3 sequences, roughly two fifths seen once. The CDR3 runs 15 residues. Germline loops: CDR1 ENHRY, CDR2 SYGVKD. V was pared by 3 bases and J by 5 bases, with 7 bases of the junction left unmatched. This record comes from a study of T-cell reconstitution after alpha-beta-depleted transplantation in children. Findings of the study overall: T-cell counts and diversity were attributed mostly to newly produced T cells one year after transplant. Alpha-beta T cells present about two months after transplant were reported to originate from several hundred expanded graft clones.

The receptor was isolated from a girl aged 2-10 years with aplastic anemia, due to receive a stem cell transplant. The sequences come from PBMCs, collected before TCRalphabeta/CD19-depleted stem cell transplant. This chain uses TRBV10-3 with TRBJ2-1; 7 bases fit TRBD2. The CDR3 here is CAISESAGGNNEQFF. CDR3 nucleotide sequence: TGTGCCATCAGTGAATCTGCCGGGGGGAACAATGAGCAGTTCTTC.